These 9 T cell receptor beta chains were all obtained from the same sample, sequenced in a study of regulatory T cells in long-lasting Graves disease. HTBI primers from iRepertoire and Arm-PCR of CDR3 regions yielded the TCR beta libraries. TCRdb called the multiplex PCR reads again in MiXCR, with one record for every CDR3 protein. The sample has 500,000 to 800,000 distinct CDR3 sequences, about 30% seen once. The time point is: persistent/refractory GD, antithyroid drugs over 5 years with positive TRAb. PBMC-extracted RNA yielded the TCR library. Sample: peripheral blood mononuclear cells (PBMCs), taken when the disease was refractory, from a patient treated with antithyroid drugs. The receptors were sampled from a female donor with Graves disease.

Comments on this clonotype: Mismatch with germline at one junction end may stem from a read error. This chain links TRBV6-4 with TRBJ1-5; D remains unclear. Germline lookup yields CDR1 MRHNA and CDR2 SNTAGT. The CDR3 runs to 13 residues. The CDR3 here is CASRISGNQPQHF. The CDR3 nucleotides read TGTGCCAGCAGAATCAGCGGCAATCAGCCCCAGCACTTT.

CDR3 bases: TGCAGTGCTAGCGGGAGGGGTGCCGGGGAGCTGTTTTTT. It specifies CSASGRGAGELFF. The chain couples TRBV20-1 to TRBJ2-2; TRBD2 aligns across 8 bases. CDR1 DFQATT and CDR2 SNEGSKA come from the germline V gene (reference sequence). Trimming at V came to 3 bases and at J to 6 bases, leaving 3 bases not matched to a gene. CDR3 length equals 13 residues.

CDR3 nucleotide sequence: TGTGCCAGCAGTGAAGCGGGACAGGAATTCGGTTCACCCCTCCACTTT. Its protein product is CASSEAGQEFGSPLHF. The chain carries TRBV2 and TRBJ1-6; TRBD1 aligns across 8 bases. The germline V gene has CDR1 SNHLY and CDR2 FYNNEI. The CDR3 loop spans 16 amino acids. Germline trimming cut 0 bases from V and 9 bases from J; bases unmatched to any gene: 7. Full variable domain (outside the CDR3, taken from reference TRBV2 and TRBJ1-6): EPEVTQTPSHQVTQMGQEVILRCVPISNHLYFYWYRQILGQKVEFLVSFYNNEISEKSEIFDDQFSVERPDGSNFTLKIRSTKLEDSAMYFCASSEAGQEFGSPLHFGNGTRLTVT.

This clonotype occurred many times. The rearrangement joins TRBV12-3 or TRBV12-4 to TRBJ2-7, with 8 bases matching TRBD1. After removal of 1 base from V and 4 bases from J, the junction contained 6 bases not matched to a gene. This CDR3 has 15 amino acids. CDR3 protein: CASSLESGGEYEQYF. The CDR3 coding sequence is TGTGCCAGCAGTTTAGAGTCAGGGGGCGAATACGAGCAGTACTTC.

This clonotype occurred many times. The chain recombines TRBV6-1 with TRBJ1-1; 7 nucleotides line up with TRBD1. The CDR3 runs to 15 residues. V lost 6 bases to trimming and J lost 0 bases; unmatched junction nucleotides: 7. Germline lookup yields CDR1 MNHNS and CDR2 SASEGT. CDR3 amino acids: CASRATGIMNTEAFF. DNA of the CDR3: TGTGCCAGCAGGGCGACAGGGATCATGAACACTGAAGCTTTCTTT.

The chain joins TRBV29-1 to TRBJ2-2; D gene unclear. Deletions cut 6 bases from V and 5 bases from J, with 19 bases between. This CDR3 is 15 amino acids long. From germline, CDR1 is SQVTM and CDR2 ANQGSEA. Here the CDR3 DNA reads TGCAGCGTCCAGAAAAGGTCCGTAGAGACCGGGGAGCTGTTTTTT. Translation gives CSVQKRSVETGELFF.

This clonotype was counted between two and nine times. This chain links TRBV24-1 with TRBJ2-2, with D unresolved. Looked up from germline, CDR1 is KGHDR and CDR2 is SFDVKD. This CDR3 has 12 residues. V was pared by 0 bases and J by 5 bases, with 0 bases between. The CDR3 loop is CATSDLTGELFF. CDR3 DNA: TGTGCCACCAGTGATTTGACCGGGGAGCTGTTTTTT.

This clonotype was counted at least ten times. The genes are TRBV2 and TRBJ1-4; 7 bases fit TRBD1. Germline lookup yields CDR1 SNHLY and CDR2 FYNNEI. Trimming took 7 bases from V and 8 from J; bases not matched to a gene: 13. This CDR3 comprises 15 residues. Here the CDR3 DNA reads TGTGCCAGCACCCAAGGACAGGCCGCACGGGAAAAACTGTTTTTT. It encodes CASTQGQAAREKLFF.

This clonotype was seen a handful of times. J is TRBJ1-2 and V is TRBV12-3 or TRBV12-4; D possibly corresponds to TRBD1 (5 bases). This CDR3 comprises 14 residues. Trimming stripped 2 bases from V and 4 bases from J, with 11 bases between. In DNA, the CDR3 is TGTGCCAGCAGTTTACCCCAGGGCCGCTATGGCTACACCTTC. It encodes CASSLPQGRYGYTF.